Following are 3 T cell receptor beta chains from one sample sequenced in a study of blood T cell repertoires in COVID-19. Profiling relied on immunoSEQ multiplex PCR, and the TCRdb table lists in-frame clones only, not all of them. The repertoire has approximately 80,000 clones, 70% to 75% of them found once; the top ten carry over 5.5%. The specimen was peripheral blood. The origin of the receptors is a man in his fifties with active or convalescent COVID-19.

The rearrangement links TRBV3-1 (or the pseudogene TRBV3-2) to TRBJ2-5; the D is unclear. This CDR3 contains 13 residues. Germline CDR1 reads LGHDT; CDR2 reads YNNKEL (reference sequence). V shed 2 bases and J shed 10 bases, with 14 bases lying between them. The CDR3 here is CASSQTRPEDQYF. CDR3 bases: TGTGCCAGCAGCCAAACGCGGCCCGAGGACCAGTACTTC.

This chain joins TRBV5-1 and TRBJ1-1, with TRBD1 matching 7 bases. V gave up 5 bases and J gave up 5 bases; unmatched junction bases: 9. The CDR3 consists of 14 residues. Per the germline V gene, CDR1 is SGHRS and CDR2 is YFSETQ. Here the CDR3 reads CASSSAGGRTEAFF. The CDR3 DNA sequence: TGCGCCAGCAGTTCCGCAGGGGGGCGGACTGAAGCTTTCTTT.

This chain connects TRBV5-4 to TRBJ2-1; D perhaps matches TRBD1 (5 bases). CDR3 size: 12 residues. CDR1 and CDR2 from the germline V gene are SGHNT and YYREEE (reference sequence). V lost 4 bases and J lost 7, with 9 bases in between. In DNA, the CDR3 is TGTGCCAGCAGCCCTACAGGAAATGAGCAGTTCTTC. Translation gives CASSPTGNEQFF.